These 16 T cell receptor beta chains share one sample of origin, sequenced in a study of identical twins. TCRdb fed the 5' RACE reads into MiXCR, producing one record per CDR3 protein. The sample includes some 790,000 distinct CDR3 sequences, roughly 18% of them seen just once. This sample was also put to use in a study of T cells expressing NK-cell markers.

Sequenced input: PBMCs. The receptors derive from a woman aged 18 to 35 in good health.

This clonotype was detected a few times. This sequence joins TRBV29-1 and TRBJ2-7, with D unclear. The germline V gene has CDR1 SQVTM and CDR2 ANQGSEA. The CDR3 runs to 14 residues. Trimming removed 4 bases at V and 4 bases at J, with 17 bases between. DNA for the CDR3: TGCAGCGTTGGCGTCGGTGCCAAAACTTACGAGCAGTACTTC. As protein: CSVGVGAKTYEQYF.

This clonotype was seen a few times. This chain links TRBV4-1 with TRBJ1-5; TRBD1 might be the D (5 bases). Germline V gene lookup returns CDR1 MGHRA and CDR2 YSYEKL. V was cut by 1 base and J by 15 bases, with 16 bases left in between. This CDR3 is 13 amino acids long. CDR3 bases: TGCGCCAGCAGCCAAGTAGGAGACAGCATCTTGCATTTT. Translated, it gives CASSQVGDSILHF.

CDR3 region: CASSLDRDGEKLFF. The CDR3 DNA follows: TGTGCCAGCAGCCTAGACAGGGACGGAGAAAAACTGTTTTTT. V and J are TRBV7-2 and TRBJ1-4, with 7 bases fitting TRBD1. Germline values: CDR1 SGHTA, CDR2 FQGNSA. The junction had 8 bases not matched to a gene; V was cut back by 5 bases and J by 8 bases. This CDR3 has 14 residues.

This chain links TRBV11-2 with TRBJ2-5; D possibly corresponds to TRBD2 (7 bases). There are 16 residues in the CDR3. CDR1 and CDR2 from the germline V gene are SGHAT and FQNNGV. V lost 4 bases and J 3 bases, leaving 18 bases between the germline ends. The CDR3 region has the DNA TGTGCCAGCAGCTCGCCACCCGGGGGGCGGAAAGAGACCCAGTACTTC. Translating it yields CASSSPPGGRKETQYF.

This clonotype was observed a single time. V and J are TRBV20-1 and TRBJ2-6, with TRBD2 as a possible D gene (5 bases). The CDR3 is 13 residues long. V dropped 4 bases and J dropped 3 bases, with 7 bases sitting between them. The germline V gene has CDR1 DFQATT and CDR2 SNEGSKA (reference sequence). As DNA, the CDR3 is TGCAGTGCTAACGGGATTGGGGCCAACGTCCTGACTTTC. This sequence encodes CSANGIGANVLTF.

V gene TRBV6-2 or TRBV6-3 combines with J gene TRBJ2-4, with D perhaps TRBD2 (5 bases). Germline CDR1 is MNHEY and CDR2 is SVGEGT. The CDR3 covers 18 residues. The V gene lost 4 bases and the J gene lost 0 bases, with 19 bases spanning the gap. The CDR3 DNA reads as TGTGCCAGCAGTTCCAGACCGGGGTTAGATATAGCCAAAAACATTCAGTACTTC. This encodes CASSSRPGLDIAKNIQYF.

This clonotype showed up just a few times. In DNA form, the CDR3 reads TGTGCCAGCAGTCAGGGGACTAGGAAGTACTTC. Translation: CASSQGTRKYF. The chain has TRBV6-5 and TRBJ2-5; TRBD2 matches at 8 bases. CDR3 length: 11 amino acids. Germline V gene lookup returns CDR1 MNHEY and CDR2 SVGAGI. Trimming at V came to 5 bases and at J to 12 bases, leaving 5 bases not matched to a gene.

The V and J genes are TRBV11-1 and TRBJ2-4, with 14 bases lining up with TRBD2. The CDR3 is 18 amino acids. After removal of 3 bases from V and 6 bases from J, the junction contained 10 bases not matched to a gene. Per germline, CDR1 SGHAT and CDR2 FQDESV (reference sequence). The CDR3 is CASSFHRGLAGEGNIQYF. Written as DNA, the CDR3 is TGTGCCAGCAGCTTCCATCGGGGACTAGCGGGGGAGGGAAACATTCAGTACTTC. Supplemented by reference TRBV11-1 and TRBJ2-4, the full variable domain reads EAEVAQSPRYKITEKSQAVAFWCDPISGHATLYWYRQILGQGPELLVQFQDESVVDDSQLPKDRFSAERLKGVDSTLKIQPAELGDSAMYLCASSFHRGLAGEGNIQYFGAGTRLSVL.

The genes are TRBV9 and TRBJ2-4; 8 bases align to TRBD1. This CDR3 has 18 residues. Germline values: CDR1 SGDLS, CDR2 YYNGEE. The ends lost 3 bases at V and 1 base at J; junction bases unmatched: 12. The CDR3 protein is CASSDRDRLLGAKNIQYF. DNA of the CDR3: TGTGCCAGCAGCGACCGGGACAGGCTTCTGGGGGCCAAAAACATTCAGTACTTC.

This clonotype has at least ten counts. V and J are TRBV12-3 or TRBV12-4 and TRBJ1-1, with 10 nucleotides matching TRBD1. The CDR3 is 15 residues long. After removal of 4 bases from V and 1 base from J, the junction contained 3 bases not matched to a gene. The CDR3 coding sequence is TGTGCCAGCAGTTCAGGGGACAGGGGGAACACTGAAGCTTTCTTT. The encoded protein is CASSSGDRGNTEAFF.

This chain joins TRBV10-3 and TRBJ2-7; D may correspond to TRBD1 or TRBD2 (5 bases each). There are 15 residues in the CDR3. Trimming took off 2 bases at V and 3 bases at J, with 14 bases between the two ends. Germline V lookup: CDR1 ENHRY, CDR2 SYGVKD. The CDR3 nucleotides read TGTGCCATCAGTGAGGGGACGGTTAGGGTCTACGAGCAGTACTTC. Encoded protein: CAISEGTVRVYEQYF.

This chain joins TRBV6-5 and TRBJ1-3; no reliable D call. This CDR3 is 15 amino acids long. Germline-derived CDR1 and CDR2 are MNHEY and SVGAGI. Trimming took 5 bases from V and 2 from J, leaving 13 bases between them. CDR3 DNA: TGTGCCAGCAGTAACGGGCCTCCAACTGGAAACACCATATATTTT. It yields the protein CASSNGPPTGNTIYF.

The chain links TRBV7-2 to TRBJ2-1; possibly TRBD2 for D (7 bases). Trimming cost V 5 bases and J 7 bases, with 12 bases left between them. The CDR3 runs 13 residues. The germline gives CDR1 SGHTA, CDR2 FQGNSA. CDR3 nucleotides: TGTGCCAGCAGCGGGGGGGCCGCAAATGAGCAGTTCTTC. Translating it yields CASSGGAANEQFF.

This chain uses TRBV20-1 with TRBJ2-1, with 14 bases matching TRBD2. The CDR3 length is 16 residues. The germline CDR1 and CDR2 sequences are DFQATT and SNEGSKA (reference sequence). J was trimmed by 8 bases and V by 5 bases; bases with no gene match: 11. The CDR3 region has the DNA TGCAGTGCTGGCGACCTGACTAGCGGGAGGGGGGATGAGCAGTTCTTC. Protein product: CSAGDLTSGRGDEQFF.

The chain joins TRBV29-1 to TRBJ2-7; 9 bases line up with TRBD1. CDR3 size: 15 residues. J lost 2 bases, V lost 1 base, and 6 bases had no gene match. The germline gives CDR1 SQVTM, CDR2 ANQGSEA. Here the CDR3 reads CSVEGTGGAPYEQYF. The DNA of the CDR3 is TGCAGCGTTGAAGGCACAGGGGGCGCCCCCTACGAGCAGTACTTC.

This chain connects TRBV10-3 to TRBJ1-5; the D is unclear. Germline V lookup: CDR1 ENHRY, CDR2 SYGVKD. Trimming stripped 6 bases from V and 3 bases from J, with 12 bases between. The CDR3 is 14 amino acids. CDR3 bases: TGTGCCATCAGGGCACGCTTAGACAATCAGCCCCAGCATTTT. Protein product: CAIRARLDNQPQHF.